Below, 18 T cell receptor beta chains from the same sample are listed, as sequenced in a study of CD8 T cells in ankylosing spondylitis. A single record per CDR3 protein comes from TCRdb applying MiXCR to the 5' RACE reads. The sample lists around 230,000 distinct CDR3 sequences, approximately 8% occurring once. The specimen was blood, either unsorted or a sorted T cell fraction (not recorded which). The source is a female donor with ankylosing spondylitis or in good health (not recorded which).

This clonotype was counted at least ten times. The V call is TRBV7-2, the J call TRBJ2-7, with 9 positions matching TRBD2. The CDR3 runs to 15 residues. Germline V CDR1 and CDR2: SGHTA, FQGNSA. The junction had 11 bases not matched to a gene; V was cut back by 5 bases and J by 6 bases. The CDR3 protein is CASSPVRGRALEQYF. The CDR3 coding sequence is TGTGCCAGCAGCCCGGTTCGCGGGAGGGCCCTCGAGCAGTACTTC.

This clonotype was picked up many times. The DNA for the CDR3 is TGTGCCAGCAGTTACATGGCAGAGACCTCTGGGGCCAACGTCCTGACTTTC. Translating it yields CASSYMAETSGANVLTF. J is TRBJ2-6 and V is TRBV6-5; D gene unclear. Trimming stripped 2 bases from V and 0 bases from J, with 11 bases between. The CDR3 spans 17 residues. From germline, CDR1 is MNHEY and CDR2 SVGAGI.

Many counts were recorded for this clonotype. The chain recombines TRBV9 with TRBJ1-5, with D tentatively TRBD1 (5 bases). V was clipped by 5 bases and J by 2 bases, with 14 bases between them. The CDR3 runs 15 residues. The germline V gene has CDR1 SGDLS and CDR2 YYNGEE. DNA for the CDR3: TGTGCCAGCAGTCTGGGGGGATCGCGCAATCAGCCCCAGCATTTT. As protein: CASSLGGSRNQPQHF.

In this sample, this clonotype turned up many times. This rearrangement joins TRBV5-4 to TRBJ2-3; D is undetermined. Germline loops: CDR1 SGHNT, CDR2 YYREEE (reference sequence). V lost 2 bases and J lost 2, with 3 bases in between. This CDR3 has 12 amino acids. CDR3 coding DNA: TGTGCCAGCAGCTTTAACACAGATACGCAGTATTTT. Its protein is CASSFNTDTQYF.

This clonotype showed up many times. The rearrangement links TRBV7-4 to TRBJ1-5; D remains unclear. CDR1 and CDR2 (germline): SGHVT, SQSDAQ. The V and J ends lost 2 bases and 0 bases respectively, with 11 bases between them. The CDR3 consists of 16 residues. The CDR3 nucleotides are TGTGCCAGCAGCTTATTGGGGAGTTATAGCAATCAGCCCCAGCATTTT. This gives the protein CASSLLGSYSNQPQHF.

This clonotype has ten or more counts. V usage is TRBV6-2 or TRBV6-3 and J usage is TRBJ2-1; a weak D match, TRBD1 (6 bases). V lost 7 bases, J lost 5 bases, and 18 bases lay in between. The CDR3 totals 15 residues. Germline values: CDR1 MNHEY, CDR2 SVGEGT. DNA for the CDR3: TGTGCCAGCACCCCTTGGGGGCGGGCTGACAATGAGCAGTTCTTC. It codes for CASTPWGRADNEQFF.

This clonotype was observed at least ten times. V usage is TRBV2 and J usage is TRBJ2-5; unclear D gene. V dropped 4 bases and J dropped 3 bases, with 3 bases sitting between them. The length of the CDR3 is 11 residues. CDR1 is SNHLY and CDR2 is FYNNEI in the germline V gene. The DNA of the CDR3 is TGTGCCAGCAGTGCCAAAGAGACCCAGTACTTC. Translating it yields CASSAKETQYF.

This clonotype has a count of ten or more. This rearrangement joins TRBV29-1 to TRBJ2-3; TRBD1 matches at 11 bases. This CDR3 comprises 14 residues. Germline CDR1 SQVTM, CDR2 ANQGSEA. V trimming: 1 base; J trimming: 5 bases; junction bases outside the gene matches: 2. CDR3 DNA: TGCAGCGTTGAAGGGACAGGGGGCGTAGATACGCAGTATTTT. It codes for CSVEGTGGVDTQYF.

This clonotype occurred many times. The CDR3 coding sequence is TGCAGTGCTAGAGATGGGGGACACCTCCCATACGAGCAGTACTTC. Translated, it gives CSARDGGHLPYEQYF. The chain couples TRBV20-1 to TRBJ2-7; D possibly corresponds to TRBD1 (6 bases). V was clipped by 0 bases and J by 4 bases, with 16 bases between them. The CDR3 contains 15 residues. Germline loops: CDR1 DFQATT, CDR2 SNEGSKA (reference sequence).

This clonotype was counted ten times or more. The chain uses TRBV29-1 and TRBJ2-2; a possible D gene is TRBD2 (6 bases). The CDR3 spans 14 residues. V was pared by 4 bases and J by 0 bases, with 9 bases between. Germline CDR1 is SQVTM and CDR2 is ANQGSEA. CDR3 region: CSVVGGTNTGELFF. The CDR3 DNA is TGCAGCGTTGTTGGCGGGACGAACACCGGGGAGCTGTTTTTT.

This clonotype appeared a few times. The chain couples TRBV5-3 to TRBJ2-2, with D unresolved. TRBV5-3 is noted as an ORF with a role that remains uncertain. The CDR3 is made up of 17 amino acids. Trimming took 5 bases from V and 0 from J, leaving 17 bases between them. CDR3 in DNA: TGTGCCAGAAGTTATGGACCTCTAGGCGCGAACACCGGGGAGCTGTTTTTT. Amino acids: CARSYGPLGANTGELFF.

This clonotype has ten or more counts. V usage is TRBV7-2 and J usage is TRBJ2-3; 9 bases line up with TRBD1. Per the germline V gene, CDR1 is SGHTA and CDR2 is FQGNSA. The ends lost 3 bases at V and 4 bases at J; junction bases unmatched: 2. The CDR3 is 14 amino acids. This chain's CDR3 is CASSLDRGADTQYF. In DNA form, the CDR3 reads TGTGCCAGCAGCTTGGACAGGGGCGCAGATACGCAGTATTTT.

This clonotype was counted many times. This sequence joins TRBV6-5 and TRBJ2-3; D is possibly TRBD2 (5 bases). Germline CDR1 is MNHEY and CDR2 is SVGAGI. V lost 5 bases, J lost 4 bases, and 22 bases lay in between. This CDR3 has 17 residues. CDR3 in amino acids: CASSPPLRLGVPDTQYF. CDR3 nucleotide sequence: TGTGCCAGCAGTCCCCCCCTGAGGTTGGGAGTCCCAGATACGCAGTATTTT.

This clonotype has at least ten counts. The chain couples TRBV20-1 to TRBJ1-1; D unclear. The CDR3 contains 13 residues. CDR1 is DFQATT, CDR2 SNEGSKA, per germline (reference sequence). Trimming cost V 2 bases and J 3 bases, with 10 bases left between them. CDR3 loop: CSARLGYDTEAFF. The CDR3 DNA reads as TGCAGTGCTAGATTGGGATACGACACTGAAGCTTTCTTT.

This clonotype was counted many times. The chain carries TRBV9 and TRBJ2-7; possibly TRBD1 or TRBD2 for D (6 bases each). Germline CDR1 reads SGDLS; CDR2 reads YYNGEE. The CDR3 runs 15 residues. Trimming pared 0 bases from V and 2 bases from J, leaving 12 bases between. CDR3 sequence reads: CASSVGGAHTYEQYF. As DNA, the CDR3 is TGTGCCAGCAGCGTAGGGGGGGCCCATACCTACGAGCAGTACTTC. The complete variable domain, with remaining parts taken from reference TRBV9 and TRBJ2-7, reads DSGVTQTPKHLITATGQRVTLRCSPRSGDLSVYWYQQSLDQGLQFLIQYYNGEERAKGNILERFSAQQFPDLHSELNLSSLELGDSALYFCASSVGGAHTYEQYFGPGTRLTVT.

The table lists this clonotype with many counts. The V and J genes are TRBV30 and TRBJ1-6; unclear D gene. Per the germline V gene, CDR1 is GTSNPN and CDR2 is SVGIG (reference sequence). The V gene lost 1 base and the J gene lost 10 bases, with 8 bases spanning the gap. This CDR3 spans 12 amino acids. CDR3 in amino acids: CAWSAQRSPLHF. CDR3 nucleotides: TGTGCCTGGAGTGCCCAAAGATCACCCCTCCACTTT.

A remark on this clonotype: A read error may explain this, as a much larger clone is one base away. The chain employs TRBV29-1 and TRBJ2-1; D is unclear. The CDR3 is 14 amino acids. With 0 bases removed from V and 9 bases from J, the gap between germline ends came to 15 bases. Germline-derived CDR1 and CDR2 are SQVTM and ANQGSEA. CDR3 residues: CSVEEIASLSEQFF. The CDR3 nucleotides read TGCAGCGTTGAAGAGATAGCTTCTCTCAGTGAGCAGTTCTTC.

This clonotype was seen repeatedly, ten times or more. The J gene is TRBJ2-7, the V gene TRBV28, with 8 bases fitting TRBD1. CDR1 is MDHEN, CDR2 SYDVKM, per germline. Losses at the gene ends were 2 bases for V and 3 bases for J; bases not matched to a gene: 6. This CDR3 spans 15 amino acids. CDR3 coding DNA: TGTGCCAGCAGTTTAAGTCGGACAGGGAGCTACGAGCAGTACTTC. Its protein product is CASSLSRTGSYEQYF.